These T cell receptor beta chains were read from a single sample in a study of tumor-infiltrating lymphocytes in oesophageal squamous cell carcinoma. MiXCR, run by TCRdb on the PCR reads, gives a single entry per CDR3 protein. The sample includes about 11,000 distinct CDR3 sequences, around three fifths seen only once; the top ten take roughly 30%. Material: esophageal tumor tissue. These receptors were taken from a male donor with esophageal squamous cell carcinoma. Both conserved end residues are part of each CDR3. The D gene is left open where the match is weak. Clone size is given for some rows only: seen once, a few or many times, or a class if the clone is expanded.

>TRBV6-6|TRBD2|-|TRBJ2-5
CASSGLAGSYNEQYF
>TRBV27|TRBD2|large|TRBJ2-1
CASSLTSGALYNEQFF
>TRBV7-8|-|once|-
CASSPPRGSETQYF
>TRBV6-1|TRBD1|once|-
CASRTGTGWLDYGYTF
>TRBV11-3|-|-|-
CASSLVAGAETQYF
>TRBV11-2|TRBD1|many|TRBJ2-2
CASSLTGVTGELFF
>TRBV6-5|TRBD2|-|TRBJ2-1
CASSWLAGGGDEQFF
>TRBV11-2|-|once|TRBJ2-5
CASSLGVNGETQYF
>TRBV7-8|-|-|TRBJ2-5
CASSLPLRDIRFREQYF
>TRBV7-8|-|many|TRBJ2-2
CASSPTIGELFF
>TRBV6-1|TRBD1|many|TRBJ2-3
CASSRIKTGNVPDTQYF
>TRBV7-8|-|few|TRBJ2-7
CASSFDDTYEQYF
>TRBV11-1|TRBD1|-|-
CASSLDRGKETQYF
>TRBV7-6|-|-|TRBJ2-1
CASSFVYGTHNEQFF
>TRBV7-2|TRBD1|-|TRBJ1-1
CAINRGVNTEAFF
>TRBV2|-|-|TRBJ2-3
CASRDNEADTQYF
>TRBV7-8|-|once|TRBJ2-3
CASSLVTASTDTQYF
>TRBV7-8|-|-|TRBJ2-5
CASSRSGQYQETQYF
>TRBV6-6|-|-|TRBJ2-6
CASSGAAGANVLTF
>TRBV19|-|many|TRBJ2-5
CASSIGQGEETQYF
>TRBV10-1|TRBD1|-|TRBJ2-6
CASAGQDLVLTF
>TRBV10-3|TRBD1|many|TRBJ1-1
CAISEAGGTEAFF